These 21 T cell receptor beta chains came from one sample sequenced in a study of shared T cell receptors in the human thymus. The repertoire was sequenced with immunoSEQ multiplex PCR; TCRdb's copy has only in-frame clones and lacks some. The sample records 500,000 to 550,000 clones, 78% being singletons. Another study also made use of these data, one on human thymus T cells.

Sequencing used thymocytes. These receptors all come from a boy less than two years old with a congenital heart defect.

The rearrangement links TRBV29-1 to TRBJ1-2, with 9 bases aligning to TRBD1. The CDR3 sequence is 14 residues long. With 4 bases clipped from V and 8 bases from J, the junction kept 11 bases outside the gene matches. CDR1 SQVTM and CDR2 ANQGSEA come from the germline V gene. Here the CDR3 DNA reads TGCAGCGTTGTAATTCTCGGGACAGGGACCGGCTACACCTTC. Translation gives CSVVILGTGTGYTF.

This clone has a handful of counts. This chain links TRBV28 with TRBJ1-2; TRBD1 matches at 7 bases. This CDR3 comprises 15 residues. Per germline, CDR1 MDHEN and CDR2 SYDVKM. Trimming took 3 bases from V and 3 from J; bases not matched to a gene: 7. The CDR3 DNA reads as TGTGCCAGCAGTTTCCCCCGGGACAGCCACTATGGCTACACCTTC. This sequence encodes CASSFPRDSHYGYTF.

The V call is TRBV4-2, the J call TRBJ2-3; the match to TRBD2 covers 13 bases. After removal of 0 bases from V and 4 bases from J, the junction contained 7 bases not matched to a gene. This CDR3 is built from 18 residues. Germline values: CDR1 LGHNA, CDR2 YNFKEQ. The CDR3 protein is CASSQDPRTSGRPDTQYF. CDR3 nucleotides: TGTGCCAGCAGCCAAGATCCCCGGACTAGCGGGAGACCAGATACGCAGTATTTT.

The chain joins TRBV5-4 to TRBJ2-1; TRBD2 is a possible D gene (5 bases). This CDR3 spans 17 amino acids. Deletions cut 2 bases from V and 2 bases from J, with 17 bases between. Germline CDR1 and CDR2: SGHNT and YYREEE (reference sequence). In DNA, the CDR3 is TGTGCCAGCAGCTTAGCTAGCCCCGATGGAACCTACAATGAGCAGTTCTTC. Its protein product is CASSLASPDGTYNEQFF.

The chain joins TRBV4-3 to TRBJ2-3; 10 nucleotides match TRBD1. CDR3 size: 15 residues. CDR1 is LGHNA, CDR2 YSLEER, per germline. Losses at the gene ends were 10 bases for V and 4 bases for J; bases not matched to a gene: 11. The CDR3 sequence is CATRPGTGEADTQYF. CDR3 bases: TGCGCCACGCGCCCGGGGACAGGGGAAGCAGATACGCAGTATTTT.

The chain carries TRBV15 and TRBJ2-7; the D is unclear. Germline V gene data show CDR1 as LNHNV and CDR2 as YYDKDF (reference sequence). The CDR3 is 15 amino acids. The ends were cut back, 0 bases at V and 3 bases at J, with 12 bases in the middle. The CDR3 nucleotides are TGTGCCACCAGCAGAGATTGGGCGCACGGCTACGAGCAGTACTTC. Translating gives CATSRDWAHGYEQYF.

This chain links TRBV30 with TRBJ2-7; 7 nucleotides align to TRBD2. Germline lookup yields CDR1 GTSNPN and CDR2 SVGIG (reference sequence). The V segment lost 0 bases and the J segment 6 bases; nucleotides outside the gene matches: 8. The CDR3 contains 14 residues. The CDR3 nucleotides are TGTGCCTGGAGTGTACGGGGGAGGGCTGGCGAGCAGTACTTC. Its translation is CAWSVRGRAGEQYF.

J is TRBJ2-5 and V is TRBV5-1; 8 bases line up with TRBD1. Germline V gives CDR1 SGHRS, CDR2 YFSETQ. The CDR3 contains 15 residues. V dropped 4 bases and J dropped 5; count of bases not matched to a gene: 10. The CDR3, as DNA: TGCGCCAGCAGCAAACCCATCCGGGACAGGGAGACCCAGTACTTC. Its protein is CASSKPIRDRETQYF.

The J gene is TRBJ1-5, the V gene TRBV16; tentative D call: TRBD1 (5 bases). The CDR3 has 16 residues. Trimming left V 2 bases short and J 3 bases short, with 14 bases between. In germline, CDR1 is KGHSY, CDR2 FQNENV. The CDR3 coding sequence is TGTGCCAGCAGCCAAGTCACAGGACCCGACAATCAGCCCCAGCATTTT. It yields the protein CASSQVTGPDNQPQHF.

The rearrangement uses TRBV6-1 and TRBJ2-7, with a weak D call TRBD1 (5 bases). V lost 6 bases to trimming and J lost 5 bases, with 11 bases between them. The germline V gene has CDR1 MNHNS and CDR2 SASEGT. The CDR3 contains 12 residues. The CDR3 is CASRSPRDEQYF. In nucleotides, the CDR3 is TGTGCCAGCAGGAGCCCCAGGGACGAGCAGTACTTC.

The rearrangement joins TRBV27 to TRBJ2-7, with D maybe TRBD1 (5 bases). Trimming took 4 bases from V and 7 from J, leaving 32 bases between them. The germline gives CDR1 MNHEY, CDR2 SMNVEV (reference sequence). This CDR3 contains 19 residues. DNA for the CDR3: TGTGCCAGCAGTTCCTCCCCTCGCCCTACCCGAACAGGAATAGGGGAGCAGTACTTC. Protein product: CASSSSPRPTRTGIGEQYF.

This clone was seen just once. The CDR3 is CASSLKDRGSHNEQFF. The CDR3 DNA reads TGTGCCAGCAGTTTAAAGGACAGGGGGTCCCACAATGAGCAGTTCTTC. This chain links TRBV28 with TRBJ2-1, with TRBD1 identical over 10 bases. This CDR3 is 16 amino acids long. Germline assignment: CDR1 MDHEN and CDR2 SYDVKM. The trim removed 2 bases at V and 5 bases at J, leaving 6 bases unmatched.

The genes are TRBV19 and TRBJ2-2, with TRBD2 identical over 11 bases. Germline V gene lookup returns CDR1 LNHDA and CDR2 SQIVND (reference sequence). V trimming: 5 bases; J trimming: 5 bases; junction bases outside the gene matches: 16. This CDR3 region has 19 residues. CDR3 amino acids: CASSSHARRLAGNTGELFF. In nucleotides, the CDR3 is TGTGCCAGTAGTTCCCACGCCCGAAGACTAGCGGGAAATACCGGGGAGCTGTTTTTT.

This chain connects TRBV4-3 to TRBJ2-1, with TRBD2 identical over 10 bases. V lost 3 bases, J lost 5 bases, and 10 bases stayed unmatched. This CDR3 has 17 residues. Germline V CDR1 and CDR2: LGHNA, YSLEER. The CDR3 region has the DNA TGCGCCAGCAGCCACAGGAACCTAGCGGGAGCCCACAATGAGCAGTTCTTC. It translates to CASSHRNLAGAHNEQFF.

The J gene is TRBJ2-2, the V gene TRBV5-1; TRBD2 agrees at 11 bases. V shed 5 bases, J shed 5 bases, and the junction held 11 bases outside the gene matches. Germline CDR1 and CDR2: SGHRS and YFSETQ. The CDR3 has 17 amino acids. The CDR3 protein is CASRPGTSGKGTGELFF. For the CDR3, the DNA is TGCGCCAGCAGGCCCGGGACTAGCGGAAAGGGGACCGGGGAGCTGTTTTTT.

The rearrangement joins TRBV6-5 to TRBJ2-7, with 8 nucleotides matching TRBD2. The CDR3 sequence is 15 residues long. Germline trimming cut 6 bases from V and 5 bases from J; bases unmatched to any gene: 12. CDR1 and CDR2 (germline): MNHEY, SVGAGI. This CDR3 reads CASRSSGTRSHEQYF. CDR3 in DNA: TGTGCCAGCAGATCGTCCGGGACTAGGTCCCACGAGCAGTACTTC.

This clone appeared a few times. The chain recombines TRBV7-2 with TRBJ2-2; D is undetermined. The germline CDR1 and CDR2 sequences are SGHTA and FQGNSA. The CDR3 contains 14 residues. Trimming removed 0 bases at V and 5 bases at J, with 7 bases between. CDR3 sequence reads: CASSLARHTGELFF. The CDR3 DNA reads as TGTGCCAGCAGCTTAGCGAGACATACCGGGGAGCTGTTTTTT. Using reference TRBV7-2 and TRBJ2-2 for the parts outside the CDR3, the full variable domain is GAGVSQSPSNKVTEKGKDVELRCDPISGHTALYWYRQSLGQGLEFLIYFQGNSAPDKSGLPSDRFSAERTGGSVSTLTIQRTQQEDSAVYLCASSLARHTGELFFGEGSRLTVL.

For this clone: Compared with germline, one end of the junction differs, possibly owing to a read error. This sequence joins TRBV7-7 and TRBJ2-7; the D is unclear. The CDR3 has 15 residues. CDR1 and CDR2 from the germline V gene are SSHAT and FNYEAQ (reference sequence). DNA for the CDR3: TGTGCTAGCAGCTTAGGGCCCCCGCCTCCCTACGAGCAGTACTTC. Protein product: CASSLGPPPPYEQYF.

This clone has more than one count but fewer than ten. The CDR3 protein is CASSILAGTTHEQFF. Here the CDR3 DNA reads TGTGCCAGTAGTATACTAGCGGGGACTACCCATGAGCAGTTCTTC. This rearrangement joins TRBV19 to TRBJ2-1, with 9 bases lining up with TRBD2. This CDR3 spans 15 amino acids. Looked up from germline, CDR1 is LNHDA and CDR2 is SQIVND (reference sequence). The V gene end was trimmed by 2 bases and the J gene end by 8 bases; junction bases not matched to a gene: 7.

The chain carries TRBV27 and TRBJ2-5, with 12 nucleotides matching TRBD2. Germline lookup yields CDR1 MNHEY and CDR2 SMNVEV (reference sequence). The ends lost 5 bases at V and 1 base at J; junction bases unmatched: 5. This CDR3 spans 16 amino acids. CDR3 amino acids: CASSQLAGGRQETQYF. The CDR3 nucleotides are TGTGCCAGCAGTCAACTAGCGGGAGGTCGCCAAGAGACCCAGTACTTC.

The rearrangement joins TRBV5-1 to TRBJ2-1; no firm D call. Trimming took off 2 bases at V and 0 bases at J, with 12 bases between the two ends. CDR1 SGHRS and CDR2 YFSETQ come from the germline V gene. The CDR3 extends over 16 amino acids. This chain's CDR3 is CASSLSREYSYNEQFF. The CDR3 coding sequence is TGCGCCAGCAGCTTATCTAGAGAGTACTCCTACAATGAGCAGTTCTTC.